Following are 11 T cell receptor beta chains from one sample sequenced in a study of OX40 agonist ivuxolimab in advanced cancers. Clones were sequenced by immunoSEQ multiplex PCR, and TCRdb holds only the in-frame ones, with some missing. Of about 26,000 clones detected, approximately 91% appear once; the ten largest clones hold approximately 23%. The specimen comprised CD4+ or CD8+ T cells sorted from blood, sampled in a trial of the OX40 agonist ivuxolimab. The receptors were sampled from an adult with an advanced solid tumor such as melanoma, head and neck, liver or kidney cancer.

V is TRBV9 and J is TRBJ1-2, with 8 bases aligning to TRBD1. CDR1 and CDR2 (germline): SGDLS, YYNGEE. CDR3 length equals 17 residues. V shed 3 bases and J 5 bases; nucleotides not matched to a gene: 15. The CDR3 sequence: CASSGQTTQDREYGYTF. The CDR3 DNA sequence: TGTGCCAGCAGCGGCCAAACCACCCAGGACAGGGAGTATGGCTACACCTTC.

This chain connects TRBV19 to TRBJ2-1, with a weak D call TRBD2 (8 bases). The V end lost 7 bases, the J end lost 6 bases, and 19 bases lay between the germline ends. The length of the CDR3 is 15 residues. Germline V gives CDR1 LNHDA, CDR2 SQIVND (reference sequence). CDR3 protein: CASMNRGLGGNEQFF. The CDR3 nucleotides read TGTGCCAGTATGAACAGGGGACTAGGGGGCAATGAGCAGTTCTTC. Using reference TRBV19 and TRBJ2-1 for the parts outside the CDR3, the full variable domain is DGGITQSPKYLFRKEGQNVTLSCEQNLNHDAMYWYRQDPGQGLRLIYYSQIVNDFQKGDIAEGYSVSREKKESFPLTVTSAQKNPTAFYLCASMNRGLGGNEQFFGPGTRLTVL.

The gene calls are TRBV2 and TRBJ2-3; 7 positions match TRBD2. J was trimmed by 0 bases and V by 6 bases; bases with no gene match: 6. Germline V gene lookup returns CDR1 SNHLY and CDR2 FYNNEI. This CDR3 spans 15 amino acids. The CDR3 bases are TGTGCCAGCAGGTACCTTAGCGGGAGCACAGATACGCAGTATTTT. Encoded protein: CASRYLSGSTDTQYF. The full variable domain, its missing parts supplied by reference TRBV2 and TRBJ2-3, is EPEVTQTPSHQVTQMGQEVILRCVPISNHLYFYWYRQILGQKVEFLVSFYNNEISEKSEIFDDQFSVERPDGSNFTLKIRSTKLEDSAMYFCASRYLSGSTDTQYFGPGTRLTVL.

The V call is TRBV9, the J call TRBJ2-5; tentative D call: TRBD1 (6 bases). V was pared by 5 bases and J by 1 base, with 15 bases between. This CDR3 region has 15 residues. Looked up from germline, CDR1 is SGDLS and CDR2 is YYNGEE. CDR3 DNA sequence: TGTGCCAGCAGTACCCGGGACAACCGCCAAGAGACCCAGTACTTC. Amino acid sequence: CASSTRDNRQETQYF.

This chain joins TRBV27 and TRBJ2-7; D is possibly TRBD2 (6 bases). CDR3 length equals 16 residues. The V end lost 8 bases, the J end lost 5 bases, and 25 bases lay between the germline ends. Per germline, CDR1 MNHEY and CDR2 SMNVEV (reference sequence). The CDR3 region has the DNA TGTGCCAGCTCCCCTGGGGGGTCGCCCGGTTTCGACGAGCAGTACTTC. Residues: CASSPGGSPGFDEQYF.

This chain joins TRBV28 and TRBJ2-7; no clear D gene. Germline CDR1 and CDR2: MDHEN and SYDVKM. CDR3 size: 12 residues. Trimming pared 4 bases from V and 2 bases from J, leaving 6 bases between. The chain's CDR3 is CASSSIAYEQYF. The DNA for the CDR3 is TGTGCCAGCAGTTCAATAGCCTACGAGCAGTACTTC.

The chain links TRBV11-1 to TRBJ1-1; D is unclear. Germline CDR1 and CDR2: SGHAT and FQDESV (reference sequence). This CDR3 is 15 amino acids long. The V and J ends lost 0 bases and 3 bases respectively, with 11 bases between them. CDR3 in amino acids: CASSLARAGYTEAFF. The CDR3 DNA sequence: TGTGCCAGCAGCTTAGCAAGGGCCGGCTACACTGAAGCTTTCTTT.

The CDR3 coding sequence is TGTGCCAGCCCGGGGTTGGGTAATGAGCAGTTCTTC. Translation: CASPGLGNEQFF. J is TRBJ2-1 and V is TRBV6-1; possibly TRBD2 for D (5 bases). CDR3 length equals 12 residues. V was trimmed by 8 bases and J by 7 bases, leaving 12 bases between them. CDR1 and CDR2 from the germline V gene are MNHNS and SASEGT.

With respect to this clone: At one end the junction does not follow the germline gene, possibly because of a read error. The V gene is TRBV2, the J gene TRBJ2-1; weak D call: TRBD2 (5 bases). The CDR3 length is 15 residues. CDR1 and CDR2 (germline): SNHLY, FYNNEI. In nucleotides, the CDR3 is TGTGCCAGCAGGGAAAGCGGAGCCTCCTCCAATGAGCAGTTCTTC. Translating gives CASRESGASSNEQFF.

The chain links TRBV6-6 to TRBJ1-6, with 7 positions matching TRBD1. V lost 7 bases to trimming and J lost 15 bases; unmatched junction nucleotides: 9. CDR3 length equals 12 residues. CDR1 is MNHNY and CDR2 is SVGAGI in the germline V gene (reference sequence). DNA for the CDR3: TGTGCCAGCATTCAAACCGGGACAGACCTCCACTTT. Its translation is CASIQTGTDLHF.

The chain joins TRBV6-6 to TRBJ2-1, with 7 bases that match TRBD1. V was clipped by 5 bases and J by 10 bases; unmatched bases: 14. CDR1 MNHNY and CDR2 SVGAGI come from the germline V gene (reference sequence). The CDR3 length is 15 residues. CDR3 loop: CASSLTGLSQYEQFF. CDR3 in DNA: TGTGCCAGCAGTCTGACAGGGCTCTCACAATACGAGCAGTTCTTC.